This T cell receptor (beta chain) comes out of a study of blood T cell repertoires in COVID-19. Study context: Samples came from the United States, Italy and Spain, spanning acute and convalescent COVID-19. PBMCs, B-cell-depleted T cells, or T cells provided the cDNA or gDNA that made up the material.

V trimming: 4 bases; J trimming: 5 bases; junction bases outside the gene matches: 14. This CDR3 contains 17 residues. The germline V gene encodes CDR1 SGHRS and CDR2 YFSETQ. Methods used by the authors: Amplification of reference gene primers was used by the study to estimate nucleated cell counts. The method was immunoSEQ multiplex PCR; TCRdb's version includes in-frame clones alone and lacks a portion of them. The V and J calls and the clone size are those of that table, but D and trimming were determined from the DNA. The data show 95,000 to 150,000 clones, more than 70% seen once. The clonotype comes from an elderly woman with acute or convalescent COVID-19. The sample comprised peripheral blood. The genes are TRBV5-1 and TRBJ2-2, with 7 bases aligning to TRBD2. Here the CDR3 DNA reads TGCGCCAGCAGCCCCAACTATCGGGGGGAGAAAACCGGGGAGCTGTTTTTT. Translation gives CASSPNYRGEKTGELFF.